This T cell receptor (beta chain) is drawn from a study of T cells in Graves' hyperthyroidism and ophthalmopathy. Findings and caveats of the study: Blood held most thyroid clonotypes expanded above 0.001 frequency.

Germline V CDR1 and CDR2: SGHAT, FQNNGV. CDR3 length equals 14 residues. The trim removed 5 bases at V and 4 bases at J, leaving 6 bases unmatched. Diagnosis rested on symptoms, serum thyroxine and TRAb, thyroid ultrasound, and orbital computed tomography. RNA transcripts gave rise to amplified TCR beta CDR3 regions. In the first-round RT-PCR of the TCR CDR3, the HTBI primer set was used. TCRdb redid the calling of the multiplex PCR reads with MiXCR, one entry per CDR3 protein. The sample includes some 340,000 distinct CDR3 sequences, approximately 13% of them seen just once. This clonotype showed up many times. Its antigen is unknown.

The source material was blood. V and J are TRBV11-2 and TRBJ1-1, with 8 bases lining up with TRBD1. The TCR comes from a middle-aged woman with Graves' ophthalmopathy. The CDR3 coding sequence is TGTGCCAGCAGCCCTCGACAGGGGTTCACTGAAGCTTTCTTT. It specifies CASSPRQGFTEAFF.